A single T cell receptor beta chain is shown here with its context. Other nucleotide sequences in the sample specify the same CDR3. This sample was taken from a study of blood T cell repertoires in COVID-19. The CDR3 runs 13 residues. With V trimmed by 6 bases and J by 2 bases, 3 bases remained unmatched. The V gene's germline CDR1 is SEHNR and CDR2 FQNEAQ (reference sequence). Repertoires were generated with immunoSEQ multiplex PCR, while TCRdb's copy carries only in-frame clones and drops some. Among 400,000 to 450,000 clones listed, around 89% were seen once. The cohort comprised adults aged about 18 to 100 years residing in approximately 25 US areas.

Sequenced material: PBMCs or T cells enriched from blood (not recorded which). The sequence was obtained from a man aged 25 to 45 who had recovered from COVID-19. The chain couples TRBV7-9 to TRBJ1-2; 7 bases agree with TRBD1. CDR3: CASSSGQNYGYTF. The CDR3 DNA reads as TGTGCCAGCAGTTCGGGACAGAACTATGGCTACACCTTC. The full variable domain, completed using reference TRBV7-9 and TRBJ1-2, is DTGVSQNPRHKITKRGQNVTFRCDPISEHNRLYWYRQTLGQGPEFLTYFQNEAQLEKSRLLSDRFSAERPKGSFSTLEIQRTEQGDSAMYLCASSSGQNYGYTFGSGTRLTVV.